This TCR beta chain was documented in a study of vaccination and CD4 T cells after COVID-19. Study context: At a median approximately 71 days (range 14 to 241) after dose two, post-vaccine samples were obtained. Controls used CEFX viral epitopes (positive), HIV-1 Nef peptides (negative), or no peptide.

As for this clonotype: Its matching antigen is unknown.

Treatment described: roughly 11-day PBMC culture with coronavirus spike peptide pools or control peptides (ViraFEST assay). The CDR3 totals 13 residues. Trimming took off 4 bases at V and 9 bases at J, with 13 bases between the two ends. Per germline, CDR1 SGHTA and CDR2 FQGNSA. Study-level findings and limits: Only post-vaccination samples contained a median approximately 90% of the reactive clones in convalescent patients.

CD4+ T cells that had been cultured provided DNA sequenced with the Oncomine TCR Beta short-read assay. Each CDR3 protein gets one entry after TCRdb re-called the PCR reads with MiXCR. The data show nearly 20,000 distinct CDR3 sequences, with around 83% seen just once and about 15% held by the top ten. This clonotype originated in a human donor who received a COVID-19 vaccine. The input for sequencing was CD4+ T cells from blood, cultured in vitro, taken after SARS-CoV-2 vaccination. The chain joins TRBV7-2 to TRBJ2-1, with TRBD2 as a possible D gene (6 bases). This chain's CDR3 is CASSSQRGFEQFF. DNA of the CDR3: TGTGCCAGCAGCTCACAACGGGGGTTTGAGCAGTTCTTC.